These T cell receptor beta chains were read from a single sample in a study of control samples from healthy donors and cancer patients. Data came from immunoSEQ multiplex PCR; TCRdb stores just in-frame clones and leaves some out. Here the sample spans about 160,000 clones, roughly 94% being singletons. Sequenced material: blood. All receptors derive from a woman between 35 and 50 years old in good health. Each CDR3 is given with its conserved first and last residue. A D gene is named only where the DNA matches it firmly. Expanded clones are given a class, and other clones once, few, many or no size at all.

v_call,clone_size,d_call,j_call,cdr3_nt,cdr3_aa
TRBV4-1,.,TRBD2,TRBJ2-1,TGCGCCAGCAGCGGGACTAGCGCCCGCTACAATGAGCAGTTCTTC,CASSGTSARYNEQFF
TRBV9,.,.,TRBJ2-1,TGTGCCAGCAGCCCCGGGGACATTAACAATGAGCAGTTCTTC,CASSPGDINNEQFF
TRBV4-1,.,.,TRBJ2-1,TGCGCCAGCAGCCAAGTGGGGCGACACTTGGGGAATGAGCAGTTCTTC,CASSQVGRHLGNEQFF
TRBV7-2,.,TRBD1,TRBJ1-1,TGTGCCAGCAGCTTAGGGACAGGGAACACTGAAGCTTTCTTT,CASSLGTGNTEAFF
TRBV4-2,.,TRBD1,TRBJ1-5,TGTGCCAGCAGCCAAGATCCAACAGGGGGCAATCAGCCCCAGCATTTT,CASSQDPTGGNQPQHF
TRBV20-1,.,.,TRBJ1-2,TGCAGTGCTAGGGGGACTGCCGGCTACACCTTC,CSARGTAGYTF
TRBV11-2,.,TRBD2,TRBJ2-7,TGTGCCAGCAGCTTAGATGGGACTAGCGGGAGGTATTACGAGCAGTACTTC,CASSLDGTSGRYYEQYF
TRBV29-1,once,TRBD1,TRBJ1-5,TGCAGCCATAATCCGTGGGGACAGGGCTATCAGCCCCAGCATTTT,CSHNPWGQGYQPQHF
TRBV9,.,TRBD1,TRBJ1-4,TGTGCCAGCAGCGCTCGGACAGGTTTGGGGGAAAAACTGTTTTTT,CASSARTGLGEKLFF
TRBV11-2,.,.,TRBJ1-5,TGTGCCAGCAGCTTAGATCGGGCGGGGGGTAATCAGCCCCAGCATTTT,CASSLDRAGGNQPQHF
TRBV4-1,.,TRBD2,TRBJ2-5,TGCGCCAGCAGCCAAGATTCCGTGGGACTAGCTAGGGAGACCCAGTACTTC,CASSQDSVGLARETQYF
TRBV7-8,.,TRBD1,TRBJ2-2,TGTGCCAGCAGCTTAAGGGCCCAGGACAGGGACACCGGGGAGCTGTTTTTT,CASSLRAQDRDTGELFF
TRBV19,.,.,TRBJ1-4,TGTGCCAGTAGTATAAACCAGGGGAGTGAAAAACTGTTTTTT,CASSINQGSEKLFF
TRBV30,.,.,TRBJ2-2,TGTGCCTGGAAACTAACCAGGGCGACCGGGGAGCTGTTTTTT,CAWKLTRATGELFF
TRBV6-2/TRBV6-3,.,TRBD2,TRBJ2-1,TGTGCCAGCAGCCTAGCGGGGGGGCCCAACAATGAGCAGTTCTTC,CASSLAGGPNNEQFF
TRBV5-1,.,TRBD1,TRBJ1-6,TGCGCCAGCAGCGCCGGACAGGGTGATTCACCCCTCCACTTT,CASSAGQGDSPLHF
TRBV5-6,once,TRBD1,TRBJ1-2,TGTGCCAGCAGCTTCGGACAGGGCGGTGGCTACACCTTC,CASSFGQGGGYTF
TRBV18,.,TRBD1,TRBJ2-2,TGTGCCAGCTCCCCGGGACAGGGGGCTACCGGGGAGCTGTTTTTT,CASSPGQGATGELFF
TRBV6-1,once,TRBD2,TRBJ2-1,TGTGCCAGCAGCGAAGCGGGAGGCATCGTTGAGCAGTTCTTC,CASSEAGGIVEQFF
TRBV2,.,.,TRBJ2-7,TGTGCCGTCTCAGAAAGGGCCAGGTACGAGCAGTACTTC,CAVSERARYEQYF
TRBV15,.,TRBD1,TRBJ1-2,TGTGCCACCAGCAGAGGACCAGGGGGCCTCCTCTATGGCTACACCTTC,CATSRGPGGLLYGYTF
TRBV29-1,.,.,TRBJ1-3,TGCAGCGTTGGTGAGAGAGGGGACGGAAACACCATATATTTT,CSVGERGDGNTIYF
TRBV24-1,.,.,TRBJ2-2,TGTGCCACTGCGACAGGGAACACCGGGGAGCTGTTTTTT,CATATGNTGELFF
TRBV9,.,.,TRBJ1-2,TGTGCCAGCAGCCCCCTCGGGCAGGGGCCCTATGGCTACACCTTC,CASSPLGQGPYGYTF
TRBV4-3,.,.,TRBJ1-5,TGCGCCAGCAGCCAAGATGGTCTACAGGGTCAGCCCCAGCATTTT,CASSQDGLQGQPQHF
TRBV10-3,.,.,TRBJ1-6,TGTGCCATCAGGCGGGGGGAGGCTGATTCACCCCTCCACTTT,CAIRRGEADSPLHF
TRBV5-4,.,.,TRBJ1-2,TGTGCCAGCAGCTCCCGGCAGGCCCACTATGGCTACACCTTC,CASSSRQAHYGYTF